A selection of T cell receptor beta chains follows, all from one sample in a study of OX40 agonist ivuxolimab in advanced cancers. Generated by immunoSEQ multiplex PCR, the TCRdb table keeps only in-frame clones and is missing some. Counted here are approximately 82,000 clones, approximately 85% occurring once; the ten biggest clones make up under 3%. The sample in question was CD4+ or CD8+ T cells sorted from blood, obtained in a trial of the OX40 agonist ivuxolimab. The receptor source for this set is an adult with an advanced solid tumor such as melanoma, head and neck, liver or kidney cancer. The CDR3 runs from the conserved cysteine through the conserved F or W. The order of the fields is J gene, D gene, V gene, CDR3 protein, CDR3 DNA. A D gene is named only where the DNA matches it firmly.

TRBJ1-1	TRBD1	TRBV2	CASSENRGYAEAFF	TGTGCCAGCAGTGAGAACAGGGGGTACGCTGAAGCTTTCTTT
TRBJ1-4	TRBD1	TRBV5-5	CASRRDRSTNEKLFF	TGTGCCAGCAGGCGGGACAGGTCAACTAATGAAAAACTGTTTTTT
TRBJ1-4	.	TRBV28	CASSLIFGPATNEKLFF	TGTGCCAGCAGTTTAATATTCGGGCCCGCAACTAATGAAAAACTGTTTTTT
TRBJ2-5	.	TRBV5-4	CASSASGVQETQYF	TGTGCCAGCAGCGCGTCGGGAGTCCAAGAGACCCAGTACTTC
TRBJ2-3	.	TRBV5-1	CASKRTSSTDTQYF	TGCGCCAGCAAACGGACCTCTAGCACAGATACGCAGTATTTT
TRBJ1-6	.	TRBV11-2	CASSFEISPLHF	TGTGCCAGCAGCTTCGAAATATCACCCCTCCACTTT
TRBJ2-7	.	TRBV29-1	CSVEAGSGSYEQYF	TGCAGCGTTGAAGCGGGTAGCGGTAGCTACGAGCAGTACTTC
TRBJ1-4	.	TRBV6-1	CASRGGLGTSEKLFF	TGTGCCAGCAGGGGAGGGTTAGGTACTAGTGAAAAACTGTTTTTT
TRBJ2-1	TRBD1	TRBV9	CASSVRGQGATNEQFF	TGTGCCAGCAGCGTAAGGGGACAGGGGGCGACCAATGAGCAGTTCTTC
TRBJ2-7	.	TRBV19	CASSIAHHYEQYF	TGTGCCAGTAGTATCGCTCATCACTACGAGCAGTACTTC
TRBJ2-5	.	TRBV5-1	CASSGAERETQYF	TGCGCCAGCAGCGGCGCGGAGAGAGAGACCCAGTACTTC
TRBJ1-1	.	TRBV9	CASGRPGTEAFF	TGTGCCAGTGGACGACCAGGCACTGAAGCTTTCTTT